This is a list of T cell receptor beta chains from one sample in a study of tumor-infiltrating lymphocytes in localized non-small cell lung cancer. TCRdb's copy holds only in-frame clones and misses some; the assay was immunoSEQ multiplex PCR. The sample carries 1,500 to 2,000 clones, 30% to 40% recorded once. The sequenced sample consisted of uninvolved lung tissue not adjacent to the tumor. The source is a human donor with non-small cell lung cancer. CDR3s include the opening cysteine and the closing phenylalanine or tryptophan. D genes are given only for firm matches. Not all rows give a size; the values are once, few, many and, for expanded clones, a class.

V gene: TRBV25-1
J gene: TRBJ1-6
D gene: NA
clone size: medium-sized
CDR3 protein: CASSERVGSPLHF
CDR3 DNA: TGTGCCAGCAGTGAGAGGGTTGGTTCACCCCTCCACTTT

V gene: TRBV5-4
J gene: TRBJ2-7
D gene: TRBD2
clone size: large
CDR3 protein: CASSLGAGGHYEQYF
CDR3 DNA: TGTGCCAGCAGCTTGGGAGCGGGGGGCCACTACGAGCAGTACTTC

V gene: TRBV27
J gene: TRBJ2-7
D gene: TRBD2
clone size: NA
CDR3 protein: CASSSWTSGAIEQYF
CDR3 DNA: TGTGCCAGCAGTTCTTGGACTAGCGGCGCTATCGAGCAGTACTTC

V gene: TRBV29-1
J gene: TRBJ1-1
D gene: TRBD1
clone size: NA
CDR3 protein: CSVSDNRGLALNTEAFF
CDR3 DNA: TGCAGCGTCTCCGATAACAGGGGGCTAGCTCTGAACACTGAAGCTTTCTTT

V gene: TRBV6-1
J gene: TRBJ2-2
D gene: TRBD2
clone size: NA
CDR3 protein: CASSEAAGGVGELFF
CDR3 DNA: TGTGCCAGCAGTGAGGCGGCGGGAGGGGTCGGGGAGCTGTTTTTT

V gene: TRBV29-1
J gene: TRBJ1-1
D gene: NA
clone size: NA
CDR3 protein: CSVEMGMNTEAFF
CDR3 DNA: TGCAGCGTTGAAATGGGGATGAACACTGAAGCTTTCTTT

V gene: TRBV6-5
J gene: TRBJ1-2
D gene: NA
clone size: NA
CDR3 protein: CASGYRANYGYTF
CDR3 DNA: TGTGCCAGCGGGTACAGAGCTAACTATGGCTACACCTTC

V gene: TRBV6-5
J gene: TRBJ2-7
D gene: TRBD1
clone size: once
CDR3 protein: CASSSTGTVSYEQYF
CDR3 DNA: TGTGCCAGCAGTTCCACGGGGACAGTCTCCTACGAGCAGTACTTC

V gene: TRBV7-8
J gene: TRBJ2-3
D gene: NA
clone size: few
CDR3 protein: CASSLFEGSDTQYF
CDR3 DNA: TGTGCCAGCAGCTTGTTTGAGGGCTCAGATACGCAGTATTTT

V gene: TRBV19
J gene: TRBJ1-2
D gene: NA
clone size: NA
CDR3 protein: CASSIAGANYGYTF
CDR3 DNA: TGTGCCAGTAGTATAGCAGGGGCGAACTATGGCTACACCTTC

V gene: TRBV30
J gene: TRBJ2-2
D gene: TRBD1
clone size: NA
CDR3 protein: CAWRTGQPSGGELFF
CDR3 DNA: TGTGCCTGGAGGACGGGACAGCCCAGCGGCGGGGAGCTGTTTTTT

V gene: TRBV30
J gene: TRBJ1-5
D gene: NA
clone size: NA
CDR3 protein: CAWSVLIYSNQPQHF
CDR3 DNA: TGTGCCTGGAGTGTACTGATTTATAGCAATCAGCCCCAGCATTTT

V gene: TRBV27
J gene: TRBJ2-7
D gene: NA
clone size: NA
CDR3 protein: CASSLVSRVDEQYF
CDR3 DNA: TGTGCCAGCAGTTTAGTCAGCCGAGTAGACGAGCAGTACTTC

V gene: TRBV29-1
J gene: TRBJ2-1
D gene: NA
clone size: NA
CDR3 protein: CSVEPASLYEQFF
CDR3 DNA: TGCAGCGTTGAGCCCGCTAGCCTGTATGAGCAGTTCTTC